Only a few counts were recorded for the clone carrying this TCR beta chain. This CDR3 is also generated by other DNA sequences in the sample. The CDR3 covers 14 residues. V shed 5 bases and J 2 bases; nucleotides not matched to a gene: 5. Germline assignment: CDR1 LNHDA and CDR2 SQIVND (reference sequence). This record belongs to a study of graft-versus-host responses after intestinal transplantation. Study overall: Anti-thymocyte globulin induction, then tacrolimus and steroids for approximately 3 years, went to all recipients.

The authors plated approximately 200,000 CFSE-labeled responder cells with approximately 200,000 irradiated, violet-dye-labeled stimulator cells. After the reaction, proliferating CFSE-low CD3+CD4+ and CD3+CD8+ responders were sorted. Generated by immunoSEQ multiplex PCR, the TCRdb table keeps only in-frame clones and is missing some. Of several thousand clones in the sample, about 30% were seen once. This TCR was sampled from a human patient who was an organ donor for intestinal transplantation. Sample: alloreactive CD8+ T cells from a mixed lymphocyte reaction culture, taken before transplantation. Specified subset: CFSE-low proliferating T cells sorted from roughly six-day pre-transplant mixed lymphocyte reaction (GvH or HvG direction). This chain links TRBV19 with TRBJ2-7, with TRBD1 matching 8 bases. CDR3 bases: TGTGCCAGTAGTCCCGGGACAGGTGCCTACGAGCAGTACTTC. Translating it yields CASSPGTGAYEQYF.